This passage covers 20 T cell receptor beta chains from one sample sequenced in a study of OX40 agonist ivuxolimab in advanced cancers. Data came from immunoSEQ multiplex PCR; TCRdb stores just in-frame clones and leaves some out. The repertoire holds about 77,000 clones, with 65% to 90% as singletons. The specimen was CD4+ or CD8+ T cells sorted from blood, collected in a trial of the OX40 agonist ivuxolimab. These receptors all stem from an adult with an advanced solid tumor such as melanoma, head and neck, liver or kidney cancer.

This clone appeared once. The chain carries TRBV21-1 and TRBJ2-7; TRBD1 reflects the table's D call only, with no check against the DNA. TRBV21-1 is a pseudogene segment. This CDR3 is built from 14 residues. Here the CDR3 DNA reads TGTGCCAGCAGCAAAGTTTCCAGGGGCTACGATCAGTACTTC. Its protein product is CASSKVSRGYDQYF.

V and J are TRBV4-1 and TRBJ1-1; a weak D match, TRBD1 (6 bases). CDR1 and CDR2 (germline): MGHRA, YSYEKL. The length of the CDR3 is 15 residues. V lost 1 base, J lost 7 bases, and 16 bases lay in between. The CDR3 is CASSQGGAAGGEAFF. DNA for the CDR3: TGCGCCAGCAGCCAAGGGGGGGCTGCGGGGGGTGAAGCTTTCTTT.

This clone was recorded a few times. The J gene is TRBJ2-3, the V gene TRBV4-1; D gene ambiguous. V lost 4 bases and J 0 bases, leaving 17 bases between the germline ends. This CDR3 is built from 17 residues. Germline CDR1 reads MGHRA; CDR2 reads YSYEKL. CDR3 residues: CASSPLHMKTSTDTQYF. CDR3 bases: TGCGCCAGCAGCCCCCTTCATATGAAGACAAGCACAGATACGCAGTATTTT.

This chain links TRBV18 with TRBJ2-5, with D possibly being TRBD2 (5 bases). Trimming cost V 2 bases and J 5 bases, with 6 bases left between them. From germline, CDR1 is KGHSH and CDR2 LQKENI. The CDR3 is 12 amino acids. The CDR3 protein is CASSPTGETQYF. In DNA form, the CDR3 reads TGTGCCAGCTCACCAACGGGGGAGACCCAGTACTTC.

The J gene is TRBJ1-1, the V gene TRBV6-5; 7 bases are a match to TRBD1. This CDR3 contains 14 residues. With V trimmed by 6 bases and J by 0 bases, 4 bases remained unmatched. The germline V gene has CDR1 MNHEY and CDR2 SVGAGI. This CDR3 is CASRGTELNTEAFF. CDR3 bases: TGTGCCAGCAGAGGGACAGAATTGAACACTGAAGCTTTCTTT.

V is TRBV2 and J is TRBJ2-7, with 8 bases lining up with TRBD1. The CDR3 spans 14 residues. Germline trimming cut 4 bases from V and 9 bases from J; bases unmatched to any gene: 11. Germline V gene sequence: CDR1 SNHLY, CDR2 FYNNEI. The CDR3 loop is CASSGPDRATSQYF. DNA for the CDR3: TGTGCCAGCAGTGGCCCGGACAGGGCCACGTCGCAGTACTTC. The full variable domain, its missing parts supplied by reference TRBV2 and TRBJ2-7, is EPEVTQTPSHQVTQMGQEVILRCVPISNHLYFYWYRQILGQKVEFLVSFYNNEISEKSEIFDDQFSVERPDGSNFTLKIRSTKLEDSAMYFCASSGPDRATSQYFGPGTRLTVT.

Only one count was recorded for this clone. V usage is TRBV5-6 and J usage is TRBJ2-5; D is possibly TRBD1 (5 bases). V dropped 1 base and J dropped 1 base, with 11 bases sitting between them. CDR1 SGHDT and CDR2 YYEEEE come from the germline V gene. This CDR3 spans 15 amino acids. CDR3 coding DNA: TGTGCCAGCAGCTTGTTCAACAGGTTCCAAGAGACCCAGTACTTC. It is translated as CASSLFNRFQETQYF.

CDR3 amino acids: CASSLGASGASTDTQYF. DNA for the CDR3: TGTGCCAGCAGCTTAGGGGCTAGCGGGGCAAGCACAGATACGCAGTATTTT. The rearrangement links TRBV11-2 to TRBJ2-3; 9 nucleotides align to TRBD2. The V segment lost 1 base and the J segment 0 bases; nucleotides outside the gene matches: 5. CDR1 SGHAT and CDR2 FQNNGV come from the germline V gene. The CDR3 length is 17 residues.

This clone was counted only a few times. The chain joins TRBV7-6 to TRBJ2-7; 8 bases are shared with TRBD1. With V trimmed by 5 bases and J by 1 base, 4 bases remained unmatched. Germline CDR1 reads SGHVS; CDR2 reads FNYEAQ. The CDR3 consists of 14 residues. The CDR3 region has the DNA TGTGCCAGCAGCGACCGGGACAGGTCCTACGAGCAGTACTTC. It specifies CASSDRDRSYEQYF.

The rearrangement joins TRBV7-9 to TRBJ2-7, with 7 bases identical to TRBD1. The CDR3 contains 14 residues. The ends lost 4 bases at V and 5 bases at J; junction bases unmatched: 8. CDR1 is SEHNR, CDR2 FQNEAQ, per germline (reference sequence). The CDR3 protein is CASSSGQINHEQYF. The CDR3 region has the DNA TGTGCCAGCAGCTCGGGACAGATTAACCACGAGCAGTACTTC.

The rearrangement joins TRBV6-1 to TRBJ1-1; maybe TRBD1 (6 bases). V lost 5 bases and J lost 3, with 10 bases in between. Germline-derived CDR1 and CDR2 are MNHNS and SASEGT. This CDR3 has 13 residues. CDR3 nucleotide sequence: TGTGCCAGCAGTCCCACAGGGTACACTGAAGCTTTCTTT. Translated: CASSPTGYTEAFF.

The chain links TRBV2 to TRBJ1-3; D possibly corresponds to TRBD1 (6 bases). Germline-derived CDR1 and CDR2 are SNHLY and FYNNEI. Deletions cut 7 bases from V and 2 bases from J, with 12 bases between. CDR3 length: 14 amino acids. In nucleotides, the CDR3 is TGTGCCAGCAACAGGGACCAGGCTGGAAACACCATATATTTT. As protein: CASNRDQAGNTIYF.

The chain employs TRBV5-1 and TRBJ2-6; D is possibly TRBD1 (6 bases). CDR3 length equals 16 residues. Germline CDR1 SGHRS, CDR2 YFSETQ. V lost 5 bases to trimming and J lost 0 bases, with 12 bases between them. Here the CDR3 reads CASRGQPSSGANVLTF. The CDR3 DNA follows: TGCGCCAGCAGAGGACAGCCAAGCTCTGGGGCCAACGTCCTGACTTTC.

This sequence joins TRBV11-2 and TRBJ2-3; 8 bases line up with TRBD1. CDR3 length: 15 amino acids. The V and J ends lost 4 bases and 2 bases, in that order; junction bases with no gene match: 5. Germline CDR1 is SGHAT and CDR2 is FQNNGV. This CDR3 reads CASSSRGRDTDTQYF. CDR3 nucleotides: TGTGCCAGCAGCTCCAGGGGGCGCGACACAGATACGCAGTATTTT.

The chain has TRBV7-9 and TRBJ1-1; D remains ambiguous. Trimming removed 5 bases at V and 11 bases at J, with 18 bases between. Looked up from germline, CDR1 is SEHNR and CDR2 is FQNEAQ (reference sequence). The CDR3 totals 13 residues. The DNA for the CDR3 is TGTGCCAGCAGCCTTGGGTTAGAGGCCCCCGCTTTCTTT. Protein sequence: CASSLGLEAPAFF.

This clone showed up just once. V and J are TRBV21-1 and TRBJ1-6. TRBV21-1 is noted as a pseudogene. This CDR3 contains 16 residues. Here the CDR3 DNA reads TGTGCCAGCAACAGCGGGGGAAGCTCCTATAATTCACCCCTCCACTTT. Translated, it gives CASNSGGSSYNSPLHF.

The table lists this clone with a count of one. This chain connects TRBV6-1 to TRBJ2-1; tentative D call: TRBD2 (5 bases). This CDR3 spans 17 amino acids. V lost 2 bases to trimming and J lost 2 bases, with 16 bases between them. Germline lookup yields CDR1 MNHNS and CDR2 SASEGT. The CDR3 DNA is TGTGCCAGCAGTGAAAGCGGCGGCTACCATCCCTACAATGAGCAGTTCTTC. Amino acid sequence: CASSESGGYHPYNEQFF.

V usage is TRBV5-8 and J usage is TRBJ1-5; no firm D call. This CDR3 has 14 residues. The V end lost 0 bases, the J end lost 4 bases, and 8 bases lay between the germline ends. In germline, CDR1 is SGHTS, CDR2 YDEGEE. This chain's CDR3 is CASSLESGNQPQHF. CDR3 bases: TGTGCCAGCAGCTTGGAGTCGGGAAATCAGCCCCAGCATTTT.

The V and J genes are TRBV9 and TRBJ1-6; no reliable D call. Trimming stripped 0 bases from V and 4 bases from J, with 11 bases between. Germline assignment: CDR1 SGDLS and CDR2 YYNGEE. This CDR3 is built from 16 residues. The CDR3 DNA is TGTGCCAGCAGCGTAGATACCGCTTCTTATAATTCACCCCTCCACTTT. Translated: CASSVDTASYNSPLHF.

This chain uses TRBV5-1 with TRBJ2-1; D ambiguous. Germline V CDR1 and CDR2: SGHRS, YFSETQ. V dropped 5 bases and J dropped 5 bases, with 5 bases sitting between them. The CDR3 is 11 residues long. The CDR3 DNA is TGCGCCAGCAGTTTCGACAATGAGCAGTTCTTC. This gives the protein CASSFDNEQFF.